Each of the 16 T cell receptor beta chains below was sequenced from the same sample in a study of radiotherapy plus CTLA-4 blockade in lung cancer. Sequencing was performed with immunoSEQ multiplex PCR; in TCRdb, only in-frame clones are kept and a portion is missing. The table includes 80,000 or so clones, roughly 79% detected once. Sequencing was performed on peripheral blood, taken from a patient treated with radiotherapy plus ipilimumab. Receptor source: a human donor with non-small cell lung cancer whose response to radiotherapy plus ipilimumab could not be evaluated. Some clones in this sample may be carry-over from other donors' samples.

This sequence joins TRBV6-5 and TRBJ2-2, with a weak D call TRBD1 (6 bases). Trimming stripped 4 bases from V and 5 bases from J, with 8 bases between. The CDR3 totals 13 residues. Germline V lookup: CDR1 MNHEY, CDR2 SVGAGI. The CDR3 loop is CASSWQGTGELFF. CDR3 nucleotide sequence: TGTGCCAGCAGTTGGCAGGGGACCGGGGAGCTGTTTTTT.

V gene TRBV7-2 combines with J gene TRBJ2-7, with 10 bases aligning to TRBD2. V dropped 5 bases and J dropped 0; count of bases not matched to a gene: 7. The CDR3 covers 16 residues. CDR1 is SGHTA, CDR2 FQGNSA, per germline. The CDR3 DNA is TGTGCCAGCAGCCCTACTAGCGGGGTGAGCTCCTACGAGCAGTACTTC. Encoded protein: CASSPTSGVSSYEQYF. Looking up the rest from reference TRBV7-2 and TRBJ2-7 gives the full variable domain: GAGVSQSPSNKVTEKGKDVELRCDPISGHTALYWYRQSLGQGLEFLIYFQGNSAPDKSGLPSDRFSAERTGGSVSTLTIQRTQQEDSAVYLCASSPTSGVSSYEQYFGPGTRLTVT.

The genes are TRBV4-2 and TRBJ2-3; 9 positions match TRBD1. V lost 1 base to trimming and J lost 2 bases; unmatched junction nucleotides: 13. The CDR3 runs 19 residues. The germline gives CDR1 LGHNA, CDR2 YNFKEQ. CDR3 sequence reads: CASSQGYDGTGRHTDTQYF. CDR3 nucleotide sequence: TGTGCCAGCAGCCAAGGATACGACGGGACAGGGAGGCACACAGATACGCAGTATTTT.

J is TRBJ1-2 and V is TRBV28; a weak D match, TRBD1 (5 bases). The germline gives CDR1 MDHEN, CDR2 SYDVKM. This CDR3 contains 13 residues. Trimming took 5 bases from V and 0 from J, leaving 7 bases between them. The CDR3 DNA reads TGTGCCAGCAGTCGGACATCTAACTATGGCTACACCTTC. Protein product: CASSRTSNYGYTF.

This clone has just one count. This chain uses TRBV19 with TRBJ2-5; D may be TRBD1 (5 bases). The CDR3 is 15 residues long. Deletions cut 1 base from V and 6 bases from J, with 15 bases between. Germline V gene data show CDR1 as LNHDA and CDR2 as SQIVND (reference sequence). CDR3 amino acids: CASSIGPQGPKTQYF. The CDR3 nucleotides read TGTGCCAGTAGTATAGGGCCCCAGGGCCCGAAGACCCAGTACTTC.

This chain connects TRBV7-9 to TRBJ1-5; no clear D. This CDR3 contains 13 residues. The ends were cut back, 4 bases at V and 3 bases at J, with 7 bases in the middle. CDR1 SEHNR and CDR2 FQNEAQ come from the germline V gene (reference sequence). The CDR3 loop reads CASSSQNNQPQHF. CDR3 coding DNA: TGTGCCAGCAGCTCACAGAACAATCAGCCCCAGCATTTT.

The CDR3 sequence: CAWELNAGNYGYTF. CDR3 nucleotide sequence: TGTGCCTGGGAGCTAAACGCCGGGAACTATGGCTACACCTTC. The chain joins TRBV30 to TRBJ1-2; D is unresolved. This CDR3 contains 14 residues. Between the trimmed V and J ends, which lost 5 bases and 2 bases, there was a span of 15 bases. Germline CDR1 GTSNPN, CDR2 SVGIG (reference sequence).

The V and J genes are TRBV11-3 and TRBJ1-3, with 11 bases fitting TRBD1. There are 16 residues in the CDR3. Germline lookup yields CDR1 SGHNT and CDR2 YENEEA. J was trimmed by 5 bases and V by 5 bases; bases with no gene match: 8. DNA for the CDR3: TGTGCCAGCAGCGCGAGGACAGGGGGCGCGAGAAACACCATATATTTT. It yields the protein CASSARTGGARNTIYF.

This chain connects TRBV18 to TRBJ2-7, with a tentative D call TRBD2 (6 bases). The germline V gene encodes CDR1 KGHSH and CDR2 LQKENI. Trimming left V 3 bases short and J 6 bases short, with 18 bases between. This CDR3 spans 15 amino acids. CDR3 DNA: TGTGCCAGCTCACCCGGGGGTTTAGTCGGTCCCGAGCAGTACTTC. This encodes CASSPGGLVGPEQYF.

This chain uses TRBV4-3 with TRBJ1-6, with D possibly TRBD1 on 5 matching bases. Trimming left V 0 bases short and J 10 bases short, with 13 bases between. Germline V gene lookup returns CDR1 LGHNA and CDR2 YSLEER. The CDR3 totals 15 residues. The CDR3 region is CASSQDWQGGSPLHF. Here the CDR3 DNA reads TGCGCCAGCAGCCAAGATTGGCAGGGTGGCTCACCCCTCCACTTT.

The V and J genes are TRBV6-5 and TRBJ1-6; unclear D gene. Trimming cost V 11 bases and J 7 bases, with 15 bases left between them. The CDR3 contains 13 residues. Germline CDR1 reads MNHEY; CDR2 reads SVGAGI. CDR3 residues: CAGKRETNSPLHF. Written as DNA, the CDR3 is TGTGCCGGAAAAAGGGAGACGAATTCACCCCTCCACTTT.

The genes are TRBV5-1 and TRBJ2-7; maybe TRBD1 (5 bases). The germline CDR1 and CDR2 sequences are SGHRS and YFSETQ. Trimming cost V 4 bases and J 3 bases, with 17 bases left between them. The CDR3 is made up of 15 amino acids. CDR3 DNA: TGCGCCAGCAGCCCCCGACAGTCCACCAGCTACGAGCAGTACTTC. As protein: CASSPRQSTSYEQYF.

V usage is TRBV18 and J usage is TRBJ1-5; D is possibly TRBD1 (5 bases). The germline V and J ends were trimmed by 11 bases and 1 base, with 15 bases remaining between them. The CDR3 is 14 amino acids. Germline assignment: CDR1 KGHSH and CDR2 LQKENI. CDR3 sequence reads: CAGQGVRSNQPQHF. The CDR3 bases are TGTGCCGGCCAAGGGGTTCGGAGCAATCAGCCCCAGCATTTT. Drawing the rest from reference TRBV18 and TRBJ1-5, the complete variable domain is NAGVMQNPRHLVRRRGQEARLRCSPMKGHSHVYWYRQLPEEGLKFMVYLQKENIIDESGMPKERFSAEFPKEGPSILRIQQVVRGDSAAYFCAGQGVRSNQPQHFGDGTRLSIL.

The CDR3 nucleotides read TGCGCCAGCAGCCCCGGACAGGGACTTCAGCCCCAGCATTTT. Protein product: CASSPGQGLQPQHF. This chain joins TRBV5-1 and TRBJ1-5; 8 bases are a match to TRBD1. The CDR3 is 14 amino acids. With V trimmed by 4 bases and J by 6 bases, 6 bases remained unmatched. From germline, CDR1 is SGHRS and CDR2 YFSETQ.

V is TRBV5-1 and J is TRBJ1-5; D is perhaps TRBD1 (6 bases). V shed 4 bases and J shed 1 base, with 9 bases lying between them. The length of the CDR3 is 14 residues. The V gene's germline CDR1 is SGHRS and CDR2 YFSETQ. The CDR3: CASSPGTSNQPQHF. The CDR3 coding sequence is TGCGCCAGCAGCCCCGGGACAAGCAATCAGCCCCAGCATTTT.

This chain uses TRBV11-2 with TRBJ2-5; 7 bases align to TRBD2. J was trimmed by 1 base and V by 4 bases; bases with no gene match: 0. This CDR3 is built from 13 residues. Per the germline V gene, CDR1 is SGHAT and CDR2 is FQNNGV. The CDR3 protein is CASSWGGQETQYF. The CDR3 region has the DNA TGTGCCAGCAGCTGGGGGGGCCAAGAGACCCAGTACTTC.